The clone carrying this T cell receptor (beta chain) was counted between two and nine times. The CDR3 consists of 15 residues. Germline V CDR1 and CDR2: SGHAT, FQNNGV. V was pared by 10 bases and J by 4 bases, with 20 bases between. This specimen belongs to a study of blood T cell repertoires in COVID-19. Study as a whole: Samples taken during acute and convalescent COVID-19 were collected in the United States, Italy and Spain.

Original analysis: Counts of nucleated cells, estimated from reference gene primer amplification, were obtained. The table came from immunoSEQ multiplex PCR; TCRdb's copy has only in-frame clones and leaves some out. That table supplies the V and J calls and clone size; D and trimming were determined from the DNA. Here the sample spans about 670,000 clones, about 87% being singletons. The specimen was peripheral blood. J is TRBJ1-3 and V is TRBV11-2, with D tentatively TRBD1 (6 bases). The sequence came from a woman between 18 and 29 years old with acute or convalescent COVID-19. In nucleotides, the CDR3 is TGTGCCACCTTCGGACGGGGGGCGCAGGGAAACACCATATATTTT. Its protein product is CATFGRGAQGNTIYF.